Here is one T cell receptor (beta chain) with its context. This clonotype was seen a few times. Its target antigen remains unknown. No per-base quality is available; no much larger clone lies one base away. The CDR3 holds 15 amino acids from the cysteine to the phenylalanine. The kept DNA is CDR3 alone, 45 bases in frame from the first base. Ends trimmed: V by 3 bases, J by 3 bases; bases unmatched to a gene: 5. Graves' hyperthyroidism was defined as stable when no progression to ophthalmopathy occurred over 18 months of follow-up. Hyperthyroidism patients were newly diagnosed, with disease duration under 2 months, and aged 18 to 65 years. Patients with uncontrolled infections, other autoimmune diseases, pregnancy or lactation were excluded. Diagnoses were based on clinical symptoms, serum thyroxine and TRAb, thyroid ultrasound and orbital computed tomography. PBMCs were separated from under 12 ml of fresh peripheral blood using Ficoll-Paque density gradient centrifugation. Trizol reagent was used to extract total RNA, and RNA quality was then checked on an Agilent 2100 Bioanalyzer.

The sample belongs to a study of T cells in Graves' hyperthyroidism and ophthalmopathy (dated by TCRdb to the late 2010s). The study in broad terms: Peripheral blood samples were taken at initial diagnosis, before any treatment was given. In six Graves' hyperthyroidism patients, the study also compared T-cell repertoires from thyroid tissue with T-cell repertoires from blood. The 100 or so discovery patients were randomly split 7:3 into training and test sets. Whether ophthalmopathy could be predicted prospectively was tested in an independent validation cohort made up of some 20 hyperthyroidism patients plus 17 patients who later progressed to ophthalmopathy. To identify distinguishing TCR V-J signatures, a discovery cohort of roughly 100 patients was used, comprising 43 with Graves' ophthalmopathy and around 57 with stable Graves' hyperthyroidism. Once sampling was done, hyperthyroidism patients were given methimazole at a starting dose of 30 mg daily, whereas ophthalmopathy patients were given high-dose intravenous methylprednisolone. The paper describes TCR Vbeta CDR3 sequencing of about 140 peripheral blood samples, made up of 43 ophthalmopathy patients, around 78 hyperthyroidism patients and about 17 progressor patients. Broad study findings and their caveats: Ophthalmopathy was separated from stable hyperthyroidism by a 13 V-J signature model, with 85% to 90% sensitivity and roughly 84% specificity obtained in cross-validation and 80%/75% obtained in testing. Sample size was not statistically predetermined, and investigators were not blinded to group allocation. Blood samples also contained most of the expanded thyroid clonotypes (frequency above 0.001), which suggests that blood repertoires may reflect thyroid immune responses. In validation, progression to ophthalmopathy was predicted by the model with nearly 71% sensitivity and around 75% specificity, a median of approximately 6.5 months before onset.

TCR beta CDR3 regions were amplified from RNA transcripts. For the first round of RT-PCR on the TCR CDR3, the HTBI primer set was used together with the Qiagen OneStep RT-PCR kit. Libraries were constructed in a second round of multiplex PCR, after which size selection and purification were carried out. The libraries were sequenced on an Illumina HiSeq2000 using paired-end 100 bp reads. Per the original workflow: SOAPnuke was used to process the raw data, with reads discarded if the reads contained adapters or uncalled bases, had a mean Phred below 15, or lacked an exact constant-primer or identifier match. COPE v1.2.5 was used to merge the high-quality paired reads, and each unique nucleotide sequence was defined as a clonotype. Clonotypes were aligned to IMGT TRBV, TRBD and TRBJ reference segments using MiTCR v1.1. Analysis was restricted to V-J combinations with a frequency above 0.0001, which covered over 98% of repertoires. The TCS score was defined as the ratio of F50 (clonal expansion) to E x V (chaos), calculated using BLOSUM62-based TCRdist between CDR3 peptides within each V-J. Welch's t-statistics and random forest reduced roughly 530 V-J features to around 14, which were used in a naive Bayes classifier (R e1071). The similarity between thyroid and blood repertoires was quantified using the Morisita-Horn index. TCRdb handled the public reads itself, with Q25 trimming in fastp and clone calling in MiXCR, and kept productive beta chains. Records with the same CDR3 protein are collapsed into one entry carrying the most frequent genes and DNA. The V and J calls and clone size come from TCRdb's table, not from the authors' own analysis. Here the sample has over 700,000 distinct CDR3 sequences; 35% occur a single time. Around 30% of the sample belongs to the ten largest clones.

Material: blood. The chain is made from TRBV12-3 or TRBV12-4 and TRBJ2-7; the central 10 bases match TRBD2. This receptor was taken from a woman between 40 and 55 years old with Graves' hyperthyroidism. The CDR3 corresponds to CASSFLAGVDYEQYF. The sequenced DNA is TGTGCCAGCAGTTTCCTAGCGGGAGTAGACTACGAGCAGTACTTC.